The 5 T cell receptor beta chains below were found in one sample sequenced in a study of identifying expanded T cells in peripheral blood. TCRdb's copy holds only in-frame clones and misses some; the assay was immunoSEQ multiplex PCR. The repertoire holds 100,000 or so clones, with around 90% as singletons. Sequenced: blood. All receptors come from a person aged 18-70 years in good health.

This chain links TRBV25-1 with TRBJ2-2; D is unclear. The CDR3 totals 16 residues. The V end lost 2 bases, the J end lost 0 bases, and 10 bases lay between the germline ends. Germline V lookup: CDR1 MGHDK, CDR2 SYGVNS. Here the CDR3 reads CASSEVRSANTGELFF. DNA of the CDR3: TGTGCCAGCAGTGAAGTTCGCAGTGCGAACACCGGGGAGCTGTTTTTT.

This chain connects TRBV6-5 to TRBJ1-4, with a tentative D call TRBD1 (6 bases). The germline CDR1 and CDR2 sequences are MNHEY and SVGAGI. V was shortened by 2 bases and J by 6 bases, with 13 bases between the two germline ends. The CDR3 loop spans 15 amino acids. The CDR3 nucleotides read TGTGCCAGCAGTTACAACAGGGTTCGGGATGAAAAACTGTTTTTT. Amino acid sequence: CASSYNRVRDEKLFF.

This chain joins TRBV5-1 and TRBJ1-6; D gene uncertain. In germline, CDR1 is SGHRS, CDR2 YFSETQ. V lost 0 bases, J lost 8 bases, and 12 bases lay in between. The CDR3 runs to 15 residues. The CDR3 DNA reads TGCGCCAGCAGCTTGGTTGGCAGAGGGTATTCACCCCTCCACTTT. Its protein is CASSLVGRGYSPLHF.

The chain is built from TRBV5-8 and TRBJ1-5; D unclear. This CDR3 contains 15 residues. Between the trimmed V and J ends, which lost 4 bases and 0 bases, there was a span of 11 bases. Germline CDR1 is SGHTS and CDR2 is YDEGEE. The CDR3 DNA sequence: TGTGCCAGCAGCCGACAAGCCTATAGCAATCAGCCCCAGCATTTT. This sequence encodes CASSRQAYSNQPQHF.

The chain uses TRBV6-5 and TRBJ2-5, with 9 nucleotides matching TRBD1. Germline V gene data show CDR1 as MNHEY and CDR2 as SVGAGI. Trimming took 4 bases from V and 5 from J; bases not matched to a gene: 8. CDR3 size: 15 residues. The DNA of the CDR3 is TGTGCCAGCAGTTTAAGGGACAGGGTGAGGGAGACCCAGTACTTC. Translating gives CASSLRDRVRETQYF.